This T cell receptor (beta chain) was captured in a study of HIV-infected patients and healthy controls. In its sample, this clonotype was seen many times. In TCRdb, the 5' RACE reads were re-called with MiXCR into one record per CDR3 protein. The sample includes almost 65,000 distinct CDR3 sequences, 15% to 20% of them seen just once. Material: CD4+ T cells from blood. The receptor comes from a human donor in good health.

The DNA for the CDR3 is TGTGCCAGCAGTTTGGGGAGGAGGGCCTCTGGAAACACCATATATTTT. Its protein is CASSLGRRASGNTIYF. The chain employs TRBV12-3 or TRBV12-4 and TRBJ1-3; D remains ambiguous. The CDR3 length is 16 residues. The ends were cut back, 3 bases at V and 0 bases at J, with 12 bases in the middle.